This TCR beta chain was obtained from a study of a mutant IDH1 vaccine in newly diagnosed glioma. Overall study findings and caveats: Overall, 93.3% of patients had vaccine-induced immune responses.

Trimming took 0 bases from V and 5 from J, leaving 12 bases between them. CDR3 length: 15 residues. From germline, CDR1 is LGHNA and CDR2 YNFKEQ. Time point meaning: week 35, safety follow-up. Doses of 300 ug of mutant IDH1 20-mer peptide were given with topical imiquimod. TCRdb's copy holds only in-frame clones and misses some; the assay was immunoSEQ multiplex PCR. This sample has 44,000 or so clones, with about four fifths found just once. Comment on this clone: Its antigen is not identified.

V and J are TRBV4-2 and TRBJ2-3; TRBD1 might be the D (6 bases). The TCR comes from a woman between 40 and 55 years old with glioma. Some clones in this sample may be carry-over from other donors' samples. Here the sequenced sample was PBMCs, taken from a glioma patient whose treatment included an IDH1 peptide vaccine. DNA of the CDR3: TGTGCCAGCAGCCAAGAGAACAGGGAGATAGATACGCAGTATTTT. This codes for CASSQENREIDTQYF.